These 30 T cell receptor beta chains were sequenced from one sample in a study of CXCR3-negative and CXCR3-positive naive CD8 T cells. In preparing the TRB cDNA libraries, 5' RACE with UMI labels was used. With the 5' RACE reads reprocessed, TCRdb shows one record per CDR3 protein and no DNA. In all, the sample yields some 61,000 distinct CDR3 sequences. Sequenced: naive CXCR3- CD8+ T cells from blood. The subset here: CD45RO-CCR7+CD27+CD95- naive CD8+ T cells lacking CXCR3 (TNR3-). The receptors stem from a human donor in good health. Some clones in this sample may be carry-over from other donors' samples.

This rearrangement joins TRBV11-2 to TRBJ2-1; TCRdb's D gene call, TRBD2, goes unchecked for lack of DNA. CDR3 length: 15 amino acids. Germline CDR1 is SGHAT and CDR2 is FQNNGV. This chain's CDR3 is CASSLGPSGNNEQFF.

V is TRBV20-1 and J is TRBJ2-7; TCRdb designates TRBD2, a call that cannot be tested without DNA. Germline V gene data show CDR1 as DFQATT and CDR2 as SNEGSKA (reference sequence). The CDR3 runs 13 residues. This CDR3 reads CSATPLGTYEQYF.

This chain links TRBV19 with TRBJ2-1; the D gene TCRdb calls, TRBD1, cannot be checked with no DNA. There are 15 residues in the CDR3. The germline CDR1 and CDR2 sequences are LNHDA and SQIVND (reference sequence). CDR3 protein: CASSIDWFGANEQFF.

This chain links TRBV7-9 with TRBJ1-4; TCRdb's D call of TRBD1 is untestable without DNA. CDR1 and CDR2 (germline): SEHNR, FQNEAQ (reference sequence). CDR3 length equals 15 residues. The CDR3 here is CASSFPGASNEKLFF. The whole variable domain, remainder taken from reference TRBV7-9 and TRBJ1-4, is DTGVSQNPRHKITKRGQNVTFRCDPISEHNRLYWYRQTLGQGPEFLTYFQNEAQLEKSRLLSDRFSAERPKGSFSTLEIQRTEQGDSAMYLCASSFPGASNEKLFFGSGTQLSVL.

The V gene is TRBV29-1, the J gene TRBJ2-1; TCRdb names TRBD2, which stays unverified in the absence of DNA. This CDR3 contains 13 residues. The germline gives CDR1 SQVTM, CDR2 ANQGSEA. The CDR3 loop reads CSVLREGGYEQFF.

The rearrangement joins TRBV10-3 to TRBJ2-7; TCRdb's D call of TRBD1 is untestable without DNA. The germline CDR1 and CDR2 sequences are ENHRY and SYGVKD. The CDR3 is 16 amino acids. The CDR3 here is CAISESRDRGLYEQYF.

The rearrangement uses TRBV7-9 and TRBJ1-2; as DNA is missing, the TRBD1 call by TCRdb cannot be tested. Germline CDR1 reads SEHNR; CDR2 reads FQNEAQ (reference sequence). The CDR3 is 15 amino acids. The CDR3 loop reads CASSLGSRQTYGYTF.

The J gene is TRBJ2-7, the V gene TRBV29-1; TCRdb outputs TRBD1, but without DNA this stays unchecked. This CDR3 region has 12 residues. Germline V gene data show CDR1 as SQVTM and CDR2 as ANQGSEA. CDR3: CSAMGQSYEQYF.

The genes are TRBV6-2 or TRBV6-3 and TRBJ1-1; the D gene TCRdb calls, TRBD1, cannot be checked with no DNA. The CDR3 consists of 18 residues. Germline V gene lookup returns CDR1 MNHEY and CDR2 SVGEGT. The CDR3 protein is CASSLVPGQGALNTEAFF.

The chain employs TRBV7-3 and TRBJ2-3. The CDR3 is 14 residues long. Per germline, CDR1 SGHTA and CDR2 FQGTGA. The CDR3 sequence is CASSFSPSTDTQYF. The full variable domain, with the rest looked up from reference TRBV7-3 and TRBJ2-3, is GAGVSQTPSNKVTEKGKYVELRCDPISGHTALYWYRQSLGQGPEFLIYFQGTGAADDSGLPNDRFFAVRPEGSVSTLKIQRTERGDSAVYLCASSFSPSTDTQYFGPGTRLTVL.

V is TRBV12-3 or TRBV12-4 and J is TRBJ2-1; TCRdb's D call, TRBD1, is unchecked because there is no DNA. This CDR3 contains 14 residues. The CDR3 spells CASSIQGTYNEQFF.

The chain couples TRBV5-1 to TRBJ2-1. The V gene's germline CDR1 is SGHRS and CDR2 YFSETQ. The CDR3 has 16 amino acids. CDR3 region: CASRVVGGSSYNEQFF.

J is TRBJ2-1 and V is TRBV20-1; TCRdb's D gene call, TRBD2, goes unchecked for lack of DNA. The CDR3 totals 15 residues. Germline-derived CDR1 and CDR2 are DFQATT and SNEGSKA (reference sequence). CDR3 residues: CSASSGKGSYNEQFF.

The chain has TRBV29-1 and TRBJ2-7; the D gene TCRdb calls, TRBD2, cannot be checked with no DNA. The CDR3 contains 18 residues. Germline CDR1 reads SQVTM; CDR2 reads ANQGSEA. CDR3 sequence: CSVGERVTSGGDSYEQYF.

The rearrangement links TRBV4-1 to TRBJ2-2; the TCRdb D gene call, TRBD2, has no DNA to confirm it. Looked up from germline, CDR1 is MGHRA and CDR2 is YSYEKL. The CDR3 loop spans 17 amino acids. CDR3 region: CASSQSGLVLNTGEQFF.

The V gene is TRBV29-1, the J gene TRBJ2-1; the TCRdb call, TRBD1, lacks DNA for checking. CDR1 is SQVTM and CDR2 is ANQGSEA in the germline V gene. CDR3 length: 15 amino acids. CDR3 loop: CSVEQGRGSYNEQFF.

The CDR3 is CASSQVAGGDYEQYF. The chain employs TRBV4-2 and TRBJ2-7; TCRdb indicates TRBD1, and absent DNA this call remains unverified. The CDR3 is 15 amino acids. From germline, CDR1 is LGHNA and CDR2 YNFKEQ.

The CDR3: CASSYSGWTEAFF. This chain links TRBV6-2 or TRBV6-3 with TRBJ1-1. The germline gives CDR1 MNHEY, CDR2 SVGEGT. The CDR3 contains 13 residues.

The rearrangement uses TRBV10-3 and TRBJ2-1; no DNA is available, so the TRBD1 call from TCRdb remains unchecked. CDR1 and CDR2 from the germline V gene are ENHRY and SYGVKD. The CDR3 has 11 residues. This CDR3 is CAAKGDNEQFF.

The chain employs TRBV7-2 and TRBJ2-5. This CDR3 spans 14 amino acids. The germline gives CDR1 SGHTA, CDR2 FQGNSA. The chain's CDR3 is CASSPEGYQETQYF.

The chain is built from TRBV6-2 or TRBV6-3 and TRBJ2-7; the D gene TCRdb calls, TRBD1, cannot be checked with no DNA. The CDR3 runs to 15 residues. CDR1 is MNHEY, CDR2 SVGEGT, per germline. This CDR3 reads CASSYRGGAGYEQYF.

The V gene is TRBV29-1, the J gene TRBJ2-2. In germline, CDR1 is SQVTM, CDR2 ANQGSEA. This CDR3 has 12 residues. The CDR3 reads CSVEGSTGELFF.

The rearrangement joins TRBV12-3 or TRBV12-4 to TRBJ2-5. The CDR3 extends over 14 amino acids. CDR3 amino acids: CASSGRDYQETQYF.

The chain has TRBV7-9 and TRBJ1-5. Germline V gene data show CDR1 as SEHNR and CDR2 as FQNEAQ (reference sequence). This CDR3 contains 12 residues. CDR3 protein: CASSLGQNPTHF.

The rearrangement joins TRBV4-1 to TRBJ2-1; TCRdb names TRBD1, which stays unverified in the absence of DNA. Per germline, CDR1 MGHRA and CDR2 YSYEKL. The CDR3 is 14 residues long. CDR3 amino acids: CASSQEGRDNEQFF.

V and J are TRBV12-3 or TRBV12-4 and TRBJ1-1; with no DNA, the TCRdb D assignment of TRBD1 cannot be verified. This CDR3 has 13 amino acids. CDR3: CASRTGLNTEAFF.

The rearrangement links TRBV18 to TRBJ2-1; there is no DNA to check the TCRdb D call of TRBD2. This CDR3 region has 15 residues. CDR1 KGHSH and CDR2 LQKENI come from the germline V gene. CDR3 protein: CASSPGSAGGNEQFF. The full variable domain, its missing parts supplied by reference TRBV18 and TRBJ2-1, is NAGVMQNPRHLVRRRGQEARLRCSPMKGHSHVYWYRQLPEEGLKFMVYLQKENIIDESGMPKERFSAEFPKEGPSILRIQQVVRGDSAAYFCASSPGSAGGNEQFFGPGTRLTVL.

CDR3 in amino acids: CASSGLAGEKETQYF. The rearrangement uses TRBV12-3 or TRBV12-4 and TRBJ2-5; TCRdb returns TRBD2, unconfirmable since there is no DNA. The CDR3 consists of 15 residues.

The chain links TRBV7-9 to TRBJ1-2; TCRdb proposes TRBD1, but this gene call is untestable without DNA. This CDR3 has 16 amino acids. Germline loops: CDR1 SEHNR, CDR2 FQNEAQ (reference sequence). This chain's CDR3 is CASSLSSQDANYGYTF.

The chain combines TRBV7-9 with TRBJ2-5; the D call of TRBD2 rests on TCRdb alone, since no DNA is present to check it. CDR3 length: 15 residues. Germline CDR1 and CDR2: SEHNR and FQNEAQ (reference sequence). The CDR3 loop reads CASDGTSGNQETQYF.